The sequence of this TCR beta chain was determined in a study of blood T cells in healthy people across ages (dated by TCRdb to the mid-2010s). A note on the overall study: In model experiments, template switching captured about one uniquely barcoded TCR beta cDNA molecule for every two T cells. The study measured age-related changes in TCR beta repertoire diversity using deep sequencing normalized with unique cDNA molecular identifiers. Donors were grouped into four age groups: young (average 16 years), middle-aged (39), aged (around 56) and long-lived (around 80). Donors of different ages were randomly distributed across sequencing lanes to avoid experimental bias. Two additional independent replicas of 1 million unique cDNA reads from the same blood draw were analyzed for two donors (one aged 18 to 29 and one aged 80 or older). Here is what the overall study found, with its caveats: Estimates of total diversity based on one million sequenced T cells were regarded as lower bounds and as underestimates. As age increased, observed TCR beta diversity per million T cells dropped in a roughly linear way, and a significant reduction was already evident by age about 40. Donor CMV infection status was unknown, potentially confounding age-related changes in expanded clonotypes. Compared with the aged group, the long-lived group had more naive CD4+ T cells, fewer expanded clones and increased TCR diversity, a pattern suggesting age selection. Because profiling used bulk unsorted PBMCs, naive and antigen-experienced compartments could not be compared conclusively. Observed TCR beta diversity correlated strongly with the percentage of naive T cells measured by flow cytometry.

Donors were a few dozen systemically healthy Caucasian individuals from Russia aged roughly 6 to 90 years. Each donor gave about 9.8 milliliters of peripheral blood, drawn into EDTA-treated Vacutainer tubes. Ficoll-Paque density-gradient centrifugation was used to isolate PBMCs, with at least 6.5 million per sample. Total RNA was extracted from PBMCs with Trizol reagent, with at least 5 micrograms obtained per sample. Naive CD45RAhigh/CD27high T cell percentages were measured by flow cytometry on a PBMC aliquot from every donor. The CDR3 runs 15 residues from the cysteine to the phenylalanine. The CDR3 DNA has 45 bases and is translated from base 1. Looking up the germline V gene yields CDR1 SGDLS and CDR2 YYNGEE. Trimming takes 3 bases off V and 4 bases off J; junction bases not matched to a gene: 9. Libraries were built with 5' RACE. This sample was sequenced with an Illumina HiSeq 2500. A second about 7 to 12 cycle PCR used a sample-barcoded 5' primer and a J-beta primer mix. A template-switch 5' adaptor carrying 12 random nucleotides introduced a unique molecular identifier onto each TCR beta cDNA molecule. At least 2.5 million CDR3-containing paired-end reads were obtained from each sample. The Mint cDNA synthesis kit, primed by a TRBC-specific oligonucleotide, was used to synthesize first-strand cDNA from all RNA. After uracil-DNA glycosylase treatment, a first 18-cycle PCR used universal primers M1SS and BC2_uni_R on all cDNA. The original methods were these. For normalization, 1 million high-quality reads were randomly selected from each sample, with every read carrying a distinct molecular identifier. Instead of being binned into consensus sequences, reads with shared molecular identifiers were discarded. MiTCR, with a Q25 quality threshold and the strictest error-elimination algorithm, was used for CDR3 identification, clonotype clustering and error correction. Lower-bound total TCR beta diversity was estimated with a nonparametric unseen species model using Euler transformation. TCRdb reprocessed the public reads (quality trimming at Q25 with fastp, clone calling with MiXCR) and kept in-frame beta chains. When rows share a CDR3 protein, they turn into one entry using the most common DNA and genes. TCRdb, rather than the study authors, made the V and J calls. The sample contains approximately 1.5 million distinct CDR3 sequences, about 32% of them found a single time. The top ten hold roughly 10% of the sample.

As regards this clonotype: No antigen is known for it. No quality values exist for individual bases; no much larger clone is one base distant.

The sequence joins TRBV9 to TRBJ2-5, with 7 junctional bases fitting TRBD2. The sequenced sample was blood. The TCR comes from a young woman in good health. CDR3 sequence: CASSGGGRDRETQYF. The bases read TGTGCCAGCAGCGGAGGAGGGAGGGATAGAGAGACCCAGTACTTC.